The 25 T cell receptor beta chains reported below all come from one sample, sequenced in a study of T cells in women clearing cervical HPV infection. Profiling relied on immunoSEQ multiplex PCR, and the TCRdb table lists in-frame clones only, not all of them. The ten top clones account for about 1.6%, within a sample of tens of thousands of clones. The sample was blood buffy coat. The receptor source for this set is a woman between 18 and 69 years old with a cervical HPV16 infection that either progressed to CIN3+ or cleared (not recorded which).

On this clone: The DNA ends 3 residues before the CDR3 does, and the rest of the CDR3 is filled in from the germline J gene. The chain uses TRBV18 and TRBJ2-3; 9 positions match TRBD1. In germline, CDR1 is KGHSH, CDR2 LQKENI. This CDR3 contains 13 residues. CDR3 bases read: TGTGCCAGCTCCGCCGGGACAGGGTATCCG. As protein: CASSAGTGYP. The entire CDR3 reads CASSAGTGYPQYF.

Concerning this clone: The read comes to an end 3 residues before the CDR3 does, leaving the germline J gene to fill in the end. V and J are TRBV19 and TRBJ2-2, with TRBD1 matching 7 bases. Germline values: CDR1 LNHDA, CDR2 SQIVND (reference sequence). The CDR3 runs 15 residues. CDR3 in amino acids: CASSIRDSYNSPLFF. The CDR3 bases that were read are TGTGCCAGTAGTATTCGGGACAGCTATAATTCACCG.

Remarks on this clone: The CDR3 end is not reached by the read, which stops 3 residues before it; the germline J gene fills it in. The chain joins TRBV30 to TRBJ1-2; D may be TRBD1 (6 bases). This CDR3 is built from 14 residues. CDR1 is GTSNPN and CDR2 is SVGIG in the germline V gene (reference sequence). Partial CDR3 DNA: TGTGCCTGGGATTATAGCGGGGGCACAGATACC. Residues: CAWDYSGGTDT. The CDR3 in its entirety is CAWDYSGGTDTYTF.

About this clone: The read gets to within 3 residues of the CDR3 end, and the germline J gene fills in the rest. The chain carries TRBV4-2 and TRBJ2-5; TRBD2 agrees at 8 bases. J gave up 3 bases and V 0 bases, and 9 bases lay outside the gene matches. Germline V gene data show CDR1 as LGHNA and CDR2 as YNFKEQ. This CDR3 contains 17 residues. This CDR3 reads CASSQDLSGGSEETQYF. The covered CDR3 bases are TGTGCCAGCAGCCAAGATCTGAGCGGGGGTTCTGAAGAGACC.

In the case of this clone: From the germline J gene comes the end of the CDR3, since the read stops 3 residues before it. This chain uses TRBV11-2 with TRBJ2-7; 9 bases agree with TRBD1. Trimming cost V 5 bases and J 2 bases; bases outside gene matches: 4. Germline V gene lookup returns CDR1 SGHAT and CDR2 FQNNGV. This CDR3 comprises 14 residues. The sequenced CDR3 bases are TGTGCCAGCAGCGGAAGACAGGGGGCCTACGAG. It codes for CASSGRQGAYE. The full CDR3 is CASSGRQGAYEQYF.

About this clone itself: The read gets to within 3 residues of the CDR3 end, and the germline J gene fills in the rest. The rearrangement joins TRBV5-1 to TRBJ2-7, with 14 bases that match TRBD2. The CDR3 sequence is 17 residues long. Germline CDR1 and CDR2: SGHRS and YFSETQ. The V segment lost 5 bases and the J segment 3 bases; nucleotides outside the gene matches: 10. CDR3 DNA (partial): TGCGCCAGCAGACCGACCCCCGGGACTAGCGGGGGCTACGAG. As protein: CASRPTPGTSGGYE. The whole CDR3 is CASRPTPGTSGGYEQYF.

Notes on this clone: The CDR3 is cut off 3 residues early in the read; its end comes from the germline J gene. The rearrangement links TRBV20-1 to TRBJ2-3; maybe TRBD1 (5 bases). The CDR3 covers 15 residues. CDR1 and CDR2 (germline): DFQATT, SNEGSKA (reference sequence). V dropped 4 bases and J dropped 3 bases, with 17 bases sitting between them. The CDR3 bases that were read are TGCAGTGCTACCGCTAGGGGTTTAGAGACAGATACG. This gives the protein CSATARGLETDT. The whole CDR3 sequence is CSATARGLETDTQYF.

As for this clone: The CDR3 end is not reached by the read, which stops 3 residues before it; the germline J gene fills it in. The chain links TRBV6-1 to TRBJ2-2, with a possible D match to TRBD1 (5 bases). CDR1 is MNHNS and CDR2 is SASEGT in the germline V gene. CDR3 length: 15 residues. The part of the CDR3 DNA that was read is TGTGCCAGCAGTGGAATGAGCTCTGGGGCCAACGTG. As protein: CASSGMSSGANV. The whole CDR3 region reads CASSGMSSGANVLFF.

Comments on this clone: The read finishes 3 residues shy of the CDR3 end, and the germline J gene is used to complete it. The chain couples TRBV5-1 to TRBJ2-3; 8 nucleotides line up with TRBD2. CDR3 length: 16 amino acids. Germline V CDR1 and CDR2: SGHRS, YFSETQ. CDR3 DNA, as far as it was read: TGCGCCAGCAGCTCGACTATAGCCATAGGACTAGCAACG. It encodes CASSSTIAIGLAT. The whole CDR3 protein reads CASSSTIAIGLATQYF.

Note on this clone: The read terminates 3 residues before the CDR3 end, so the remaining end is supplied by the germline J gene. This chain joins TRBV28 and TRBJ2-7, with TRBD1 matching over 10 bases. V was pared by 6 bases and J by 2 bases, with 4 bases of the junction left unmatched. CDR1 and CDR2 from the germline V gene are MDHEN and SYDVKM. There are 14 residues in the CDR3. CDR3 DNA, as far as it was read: TGTGCCAGCAGGGGGACAGGGGAGACCTACGAG. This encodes CASRGTGETYE. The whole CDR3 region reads CASRGTGETYEQYF.

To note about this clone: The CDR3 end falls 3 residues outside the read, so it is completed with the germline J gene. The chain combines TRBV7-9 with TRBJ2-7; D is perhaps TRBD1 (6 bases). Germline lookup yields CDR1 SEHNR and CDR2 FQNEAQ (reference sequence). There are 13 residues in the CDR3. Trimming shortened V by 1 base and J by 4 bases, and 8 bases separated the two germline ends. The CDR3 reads CASSLGGGYEQYF. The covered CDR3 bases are TGTGCCAGCAGCTTAGGAGGGGGATACGAG.

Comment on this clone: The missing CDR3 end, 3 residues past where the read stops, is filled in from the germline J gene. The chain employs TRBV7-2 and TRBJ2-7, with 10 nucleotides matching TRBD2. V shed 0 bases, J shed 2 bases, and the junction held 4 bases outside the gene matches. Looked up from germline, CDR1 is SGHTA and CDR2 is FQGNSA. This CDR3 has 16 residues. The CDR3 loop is CASSLAGTSVAYEQYF. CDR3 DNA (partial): TGTGCCAGCAGCTTAGCAGGGACTAGCGTAGCCTACGAG.

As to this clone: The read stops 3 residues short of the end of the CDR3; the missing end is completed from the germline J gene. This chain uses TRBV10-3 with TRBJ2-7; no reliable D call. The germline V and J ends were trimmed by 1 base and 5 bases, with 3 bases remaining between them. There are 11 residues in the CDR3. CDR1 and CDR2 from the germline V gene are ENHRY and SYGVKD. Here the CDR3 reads CAISELNEQYF. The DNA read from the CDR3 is TGTGCCATCAGTGAGTTAAACGAG.

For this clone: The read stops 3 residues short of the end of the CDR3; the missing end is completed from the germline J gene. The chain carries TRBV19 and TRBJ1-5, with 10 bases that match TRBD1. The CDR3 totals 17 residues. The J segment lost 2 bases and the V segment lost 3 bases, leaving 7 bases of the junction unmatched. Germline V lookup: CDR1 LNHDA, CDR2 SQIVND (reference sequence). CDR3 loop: CASSMGTGARGNQPQHF. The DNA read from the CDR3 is TGTGCCAGTAGTATGGGGACAGGGGCTCGTGGCAATCAGCCC.

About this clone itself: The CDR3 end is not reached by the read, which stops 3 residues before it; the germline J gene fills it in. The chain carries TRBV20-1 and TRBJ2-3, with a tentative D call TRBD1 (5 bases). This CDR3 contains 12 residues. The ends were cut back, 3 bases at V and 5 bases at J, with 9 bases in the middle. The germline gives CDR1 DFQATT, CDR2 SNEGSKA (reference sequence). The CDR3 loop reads CSASTTGDTQYF. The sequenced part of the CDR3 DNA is TGCAGTGCTAGTACTACAGGAGATACG.

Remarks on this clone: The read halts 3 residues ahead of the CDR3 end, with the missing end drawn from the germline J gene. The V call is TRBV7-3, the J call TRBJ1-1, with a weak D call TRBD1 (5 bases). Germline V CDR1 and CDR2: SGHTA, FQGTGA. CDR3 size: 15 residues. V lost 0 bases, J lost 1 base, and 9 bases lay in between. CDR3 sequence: CASSLTFGGNTEAFF. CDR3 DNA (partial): TGTGCCAGCAGCTTAACGTTCGGGGGGAACACTGAA.

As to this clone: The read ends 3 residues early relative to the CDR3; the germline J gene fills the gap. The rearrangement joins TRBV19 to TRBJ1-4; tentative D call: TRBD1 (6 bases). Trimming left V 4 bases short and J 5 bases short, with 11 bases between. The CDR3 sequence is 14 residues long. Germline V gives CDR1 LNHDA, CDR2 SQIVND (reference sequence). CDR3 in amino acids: CASSTGARNEKLFF. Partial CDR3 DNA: TGTGCCAGTAGTACAGGGGCAAGGAATGAAAAA.

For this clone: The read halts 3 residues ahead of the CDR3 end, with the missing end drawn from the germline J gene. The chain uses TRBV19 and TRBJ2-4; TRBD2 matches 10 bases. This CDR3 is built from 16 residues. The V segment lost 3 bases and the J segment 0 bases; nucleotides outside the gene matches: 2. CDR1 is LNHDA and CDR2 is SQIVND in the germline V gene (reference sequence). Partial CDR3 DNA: TGTGCCAGTAGTATTAGCGGGGGGCTAGCCAAAAACATT. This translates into CASSISGGLAKNI. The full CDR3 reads CASSISGGLAKNIQYF. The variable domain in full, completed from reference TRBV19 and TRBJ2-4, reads DGGITQSPKYLFRKEGQNVTLSCEQNLNHDAMYWYRQDPGQGLRLIYYSQIVNDFQKGDIAEGYSVSREKKESFPLTVTSAQKNPTAFYLCASSISGGLAKNIQYFGAGTRLSVL.

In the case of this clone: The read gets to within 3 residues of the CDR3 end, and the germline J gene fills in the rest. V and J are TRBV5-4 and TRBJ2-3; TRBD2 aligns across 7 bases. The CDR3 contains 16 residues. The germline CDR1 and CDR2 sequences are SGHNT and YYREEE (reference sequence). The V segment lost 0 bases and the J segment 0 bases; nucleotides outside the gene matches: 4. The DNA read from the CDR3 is TGTGCCAGCAGCTTGGCCAGCGGGGCTAGCACAGATACG. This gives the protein CASSLASGASTDT. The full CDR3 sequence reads CASSLASGASTDTQYF.

The CDR3 bases that were read are TGTGCCAGCAGCCGTCCGACGGGAGATACG. It codes for CASSRPTGDT. The CDR3 reads in full as CASSRPTGDTQYF. This chain uses TRBV7-2 with TRBJ2-3; D remains ambiguous. The read is 3 residues too short to cover the CDR3 end, so that end is filled in from the germline J gene. V lost 5 bases and J lost 5, with 11 bases in between. The CDR3 is made up of 13 amino acids. Looked up from germline, CDR1 is SGHTA and CDR2 is FQGNSA.

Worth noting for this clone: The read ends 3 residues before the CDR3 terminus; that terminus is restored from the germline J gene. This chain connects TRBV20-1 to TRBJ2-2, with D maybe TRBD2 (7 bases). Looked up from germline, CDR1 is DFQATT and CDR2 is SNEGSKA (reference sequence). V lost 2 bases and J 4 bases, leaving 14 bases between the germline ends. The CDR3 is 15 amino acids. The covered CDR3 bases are TGCAGTGCTAGAAGGGGGGGAGGGGCCACCGGGGAG. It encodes CSARRGGGATGE. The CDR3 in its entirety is CSARRGGGATGELFF.

The sequenced part of the CDR3 DNA is TGTGCCAGCAGCCCTCAGGGACTTGAC. Protein product: CASSPQGLD. The complete CDR3 sequence is CASSPQGLDYTF. This chain links TRBV7-9 with TRBJ1-2, with TRBD1 as a possible D gene (5 bases). The CDR3 end falls 3 residues outside the read, so it is completed with the germline J gene. Germline-derived CDR1 and CDR2 are SEHNR and FQNEAQ (reference sequence). This CDR3 has 12 residues. The full variable domain, its missing parts supplied by reference TRBV7-9 and TRBJ1-2, is DTGVSQNPRHKITKRGQNVTFRCDPISEHNRLYWYRQTLGQGPEFLTYFQNEAQLEKSRLLSDRFSAERPKGSFSTLEIQRTEQGDSAMYLCASSPQGLDYTFGSGTRLTVV.

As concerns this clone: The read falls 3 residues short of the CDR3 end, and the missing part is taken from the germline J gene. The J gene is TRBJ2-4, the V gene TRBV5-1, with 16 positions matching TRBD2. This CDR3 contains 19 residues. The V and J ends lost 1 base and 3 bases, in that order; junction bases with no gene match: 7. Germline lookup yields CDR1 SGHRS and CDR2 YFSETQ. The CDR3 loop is CASSLRGLAGGPGKNIQYF. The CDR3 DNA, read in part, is TGCGCCAGCAGCTTGAGGGGACTAGCGGGAGGGCCGGGCAAAAACATT.

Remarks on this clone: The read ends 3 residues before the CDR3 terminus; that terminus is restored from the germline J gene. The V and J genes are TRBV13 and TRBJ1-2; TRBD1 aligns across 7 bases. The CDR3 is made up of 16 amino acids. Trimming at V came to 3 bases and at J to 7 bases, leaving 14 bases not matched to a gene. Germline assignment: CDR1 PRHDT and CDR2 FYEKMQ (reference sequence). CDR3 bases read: TGTGCCAGCAGCTTCCCCCGGGACAGAACTTCCTCTGGC. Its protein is CASSFPRDRTSSG. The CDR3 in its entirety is CASSFPRDRTSSGYTF.

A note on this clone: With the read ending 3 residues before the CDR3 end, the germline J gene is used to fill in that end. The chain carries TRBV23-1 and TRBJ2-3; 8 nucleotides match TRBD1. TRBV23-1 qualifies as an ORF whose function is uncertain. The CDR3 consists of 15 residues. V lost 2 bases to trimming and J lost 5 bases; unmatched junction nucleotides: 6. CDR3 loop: CASSQRTGIKDTQYF. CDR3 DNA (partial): TGCGCCAGCAGTCAACGGACAGGGATTAAAGATACG.